This TCR beta chain emerged from a study of blood T cell repertoires in COVID-19. Study summary: Whether acute or convalescent, the COVID-19 samples came from the United States, Italy and Spain. PBMCs, B-cell-depleted T cells, or T cells were the source of the cDNA or gDNA that made up the material.

CDR3 length equals 14 residues. Germline loops: CDR1 MNHNY, CDR2 SVGAGI (reference sequence). Trimming cost V 2 bases and J 8 bases; bases outside gene matches: 4. How the authors handled the data: Amplification of reference gene primers was used by the study to estimate nucleated cell counts. Sequencing was performed with immunoSEQ multiplex PCR; in TCRdb, only in-frame clones are kept and a portion is missing. That table is the source of V, J and clone size, and D and trimming were worked out from the DNA. The repertoire includes roughly 120,000 clones, roughly 90% of them detected once, and roughly 3.7% sits in the top ten.

The sequenced material came from peripheral blood. This clonotype was obtained from a man aged 50 to 59 with active COVID-19. The chain carries TRBV6-6 and TRBJ2-1; TRBD1 aligns across 9 bases. The CDR3 DNA follows: TGTGCCAGCAGTTACCAACAGGGGGCCTATGAGCAGTTCTTC. Translating gives CASSYQQGAYEQFF.